This T cell receptor (beta chain) appears in the sequencing data of a study of early T cells in non-severe SARS-CoV-2 infection. The CDR3 loop spans 16 amino acids. The V gene's germline CDR1 is SGHAT and CDR2 FQNNGV. V gave up 5 bases and J gave up 1 base; unmatched junction bases: 9. In the library, individual cDNA molecules carried attached unique molecular identifiers. TCRdb reprocessed the 5' RACE reads via MiXCR and lists one record per CDR3 protein. The table includes about 62,000 distinct CDR3 sequences, approximately 9.3% detected once. Sequences were obtained from whole blood. The TCR sequence derives from an adult who was a healthcare worker with PCR-confirmed SARS-CoV-2 infection or an uninfected control (not recorded which). The chain carries TRBV11-2 and TRBJ2-3; TRBD1 aligns across 7 bases. The chain's CDR3 is CASSLDGTVRTDTQYF. Written as DNA, the CDR3 is TGTGCCAGCAGCCTCGACGGGACAGTTCGCACAGATACGCAGTATTTT.